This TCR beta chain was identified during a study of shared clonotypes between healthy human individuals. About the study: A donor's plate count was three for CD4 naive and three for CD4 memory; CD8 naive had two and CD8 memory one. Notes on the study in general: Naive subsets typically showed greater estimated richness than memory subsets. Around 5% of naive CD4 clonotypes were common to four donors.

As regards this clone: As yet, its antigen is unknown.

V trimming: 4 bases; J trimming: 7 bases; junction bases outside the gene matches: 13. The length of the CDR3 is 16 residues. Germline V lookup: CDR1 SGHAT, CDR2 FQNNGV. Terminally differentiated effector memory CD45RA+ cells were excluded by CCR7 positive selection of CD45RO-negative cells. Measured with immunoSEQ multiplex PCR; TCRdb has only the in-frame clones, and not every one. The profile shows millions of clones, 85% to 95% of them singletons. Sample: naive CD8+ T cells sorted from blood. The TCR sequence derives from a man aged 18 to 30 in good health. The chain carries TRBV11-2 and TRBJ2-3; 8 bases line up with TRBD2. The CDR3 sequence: CASSYAGGGAAYTQYF. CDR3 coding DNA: TGTGCCAGCAGCTATGCGGGGGGCGGGGCAGCATATACGCAGTATTTT.